One sample yielded the 29 T cell receptor beta chains listed below, sequenced in a study of T cell responses to AZD1222 COVID-19 vaccine. Sequencing used immunoSEQ multiplex PCR; TCRdb keeps in-frame clones, though not all of them. Here the sample spans about 140,000 clones, 85% to 95% being singletons. The sequences come from peripheral blood, collected after recovery from COVID-19. The receptor source for this set is an adult who had recovered from COVID-19.

The rearrangement uses TRBV11-2 and TRBJ2-2; D not resolved. V was cut by 1 base and J by 7 bases, with 13 bases left in between. Germline V gene sequence: CDR1 SGHAT, CDR2 FQNNGV. The CDR3 loop spans 15 amino acids. The CDR3 DNA sequence: TGTGCCAGCAGCTTAGTTGGTCAAGCTGGCGGGGAGCTGTTTTTT. As protein: CASSLVGQAGGELFF.

The chain uses TRBV7-2 and TRBJ2-7, with TRBD1 as a possible D gene (5 bases). Germline-derived CDR1 and CDR2 are SGHTA and FQGNSA. Deletions cut 5 bases from V and 2 bases from J, with 13 bases between. The CDR3 consists of 14 residues. The CDR3 region has the DNA TGTGCCAGCAGCGAACAGGAATACGCCTACGAGCAGTACTTC. It is translated as CASSEQEYAYEQYF.

The V call is TRBV7-8, the J call TRBJ2-7; D is uncertain. This CDR3 region has 13 residues. Germline lookup yields CDR1 SGHVS and CDR2 FQNEAQ. Trimming cost V 1 base and J 5 bases, with 9 bases left between them. The CDR3: CASSLGVKDEQYF. Written as DNA, the CDR3 is TGTGCCAGCAGCTTAGGTGTCAAAGACGAGCAGTACTTC.

The V and J genes are TRBV7-6 and TRBJ1-3; D uncertain. V shed 5 bases and J shed 0 bases, with 8 bases lying between them. The CDR3 has 14 residues. Germline CDR1 and CDR2: SGHVS and FNYEAQ. The CDR3 here is CASSQDISGNTIYF. CDR3 bases: TGTGCCAGCAGCCAAGACATCTCTGGAAACACCATATATTTT.

The V gene is TRBV2, the J gene TRBJ1-2; D is unclear. V was pared by 6 bases and J by 4 bases, with 9 bases between. The CDR3 is 12 residues long. CDR1 and CDR2 from the germline V gene are SNHLY and FYNNEI. The CDR3 DNA sequence: TGTGCCAGCAGCGACACTTCCTATGGCTACACCTTC. Residues: CASSDTSYGYTF.

This clone was seen just once. The chain links TRBV29-1 to TRBJ1-2; no clear D. With 4 bases removed from V and 8 bases from J, the gap between germline ends came to 17 bases. There are 13 residues in the CDR3. Germline V gene data show CDR1 as SQVTM and CDR2 as ANQGSEA. The CDR3 loop reads CSVGERGVEGYTF. CDR3 DNA sequence: TGCAGCGTTGGCGAGCGGGGAGTAGAGGGCTACACCTTC.

This clone was counted once. This chain's CDR3 is CASSIFPDRYSTYEQYF. CDR3 nucleotides: TGTGCCAGCAGCATTTTTCCTGACAGGTACTCAACCTACGAGCAGTACTTC. The chain joins TRBV21-1 to TRBJ2-7; TRBD1, the table's D call, was not compared with the DNA. TRBV21-1 is a documented pseudogene. This CDR3 has 17 amino acids.

J is TRBJ2-1 and V is TRBV11-3, with D perhaps TRBD1 or TRBD2 (5 bases each). The V gene lost 3 bases and the J gene lost 4 bases, with 16 bases spanning the gap. CDR3 size: 16 residues. CDR1 is SGHNT and CDR2 is YENEEA in the germline V gene. CDR3 loop: CASSFRERGAYNEQFF. CDR3 DNA sequence: TGTGCCAGCAGCTTCAGAGAGAGAGGGGCTTACAATGAGCAGTTCTTC. Together with reference TRBV11-3 and TRBJ2-1, the CDR3 gives the full variable domain: EAGVVQSPRYKIIEKKQPVAFWCNPISGHNTLYWYLQNLGQGPELLIRYENEEAVDDSQLPKDRFSAERLKGVDSTLKIQPAELGDSAVYLCASSFRERGAYNEQFFGPGTRLTVL.

The rearrangement links TRBV2 to TRBJ2-2; 8 bases line up with TRBD2. CDR3 length: 13 residues. Trimming took 6 bases from V and 4 from J; bases not matched to a gene: 1. The germline CDR1 and CDR2 sequences are SNHLY and FYNNEI. The CDR3 sequence is CASRREVTGELFF. The CDR3 DNA sequence: TGTGCCAGCAGGCGGGAGGTCACCGGGGAGCTGTTTTTT.

The chain couples TRBV10-3 to TRBJ1-1; a possible D gene is TRBD1 (6 bases). CDR1 ENHRY and CDR2 SYGVKD come from the germline V gene. The CDR3 runs to 17 residues. Trimming removed 1 base at V and 4 bases at J, with 19 bases between. The CDR3 region is CAISEWSPQRGSTEAFF. DNA for the CDR3: TGTGCCATCAGTGAGTGGTCCCCTCAAAGGGGGAGCACTGAAGCTTTCTTT.

V is TRBV27 and J is TRBJ1-1; 7 positions match TRBD1. Germline V gene data show CDR1 as MNHEY and CDR2 as SMNVEV (reference sequence). V was pared by 6 bases and J by 8 bases, with 9 bases of the junction left unmatched. The CDR3 has 13 amino acids. The CDR3 loop is CASSPDRANEAFF. The CDR3 DNA sequence: TGTGCCAGCAGCCCTGACAGGGCCAACGAAGCTTTCTTT.

The gene calls are TRBV2 and TRBJ1-1; D possibly corresponds to TRBD1 (6 bases). V was cut by 2 bases and J by 4 bases, with 14 bases left in between. CDR1 SNHLY and CDR2 FYNNEI come from the germline V gene. The CDR3 is made up of 15 amino acids. CDR3 amino acids: CASSEREGGGTEAFF. CDR3 DNA sequence: TGTGCCAGCAGTGAACGGGAGGGGGGAGGCACTGAAGCTTTCTTT.

This sequence joins TRBV19 and TRBJ2-5, with 7 bases aligning to TRBD2. V dropped 3 bases and J dropped 3; count of bases not matched to a gene: 1. The CDR3 spans 13 residues. Germline V gene lookup returns CDR1 LNHDA and CDR2 SQIVND (reference sequence). For the CDR3, the DNA is TGTGCCAGTAGTATGGGGGGGGAAGAGACCCAGTACTTC. Protein: CASSMGGEETQYF.

The chain has TRBV12-3 or TRBV12-4 and TRBJ1-2; D gene uncertain. CDR3 size: 13 residues. Trimming removed 1 base at V and 2 bases at J, with 5 bases between. The CDR3 nucleotides are TGTGCCAGCAGTTTAGGCCGAAACTATGGCTACACCTTC. Its translation is CASSLGRNYGYTF.

This clone was detected only once. This chain uses TRBV3-1 (or the pseudogene TRBV3-2) with TRBJ2-4; D may be TRBD1 or TRBD2 (5 bases each). Per germline, CDR1 LGHDT and CDR2 YNNKEL (reference sequence). Trimming took off 1 base at V and 0 bases at J, with 16 bases between the two ends. CDR3 size: 18 residues. The CDR3 here is CASSQAPGAEPAKNIQYF. CDR3 bases: TGTGCCAGCAGCCAAGCCCCCGGGGCCGAGCCAGCCAAAAACATTCAGTACTTC.

The chain is built from TRBV11-2 and TRBJ2-2; 13 bases agree with TRBD2. After removal of 5 bases from V and 1 base from J, the junction contained 7 bases not matched to a gene. This CDR3 spans 18 amino acids. Germline CDR1 and CDR2: SGHAT and FQNNGV. This CDR3 reads CASSLGLAGVRNTGELFF. The CDR3 DNA is TGTGCCAGCAGCCTAGGACTAGCGGGAGTGAGGAACACCGGGGAGCTGTTTTTT.

The chain recombines TRBV28 with TRBJ2-1, with 8 bases matching TRBD2. CDR1 MDHEN and CDR2 SYDVKM come from the germline V gene. The CDR3 contains 14 residues. V gave up 10 bases and J gave up 0 bases; unmatched junction bases: 5. The CDR3 nucleotides read TGTGCCAACCCAAGCGGGAGCTCCTACAATGAGCAGTTCTTC. This gives the protein CANPSGSSYNEQFF. Supplemented by reference TRBV28 and TRBJ2-1, the full variable domain reads DVKVTQSSRYLVKRTGEKVFLECVQDMDHENMFWYRQDPGLGLRLIYFSYDVKMKEKGDIPEGYSVSREKKERFSLILESASTNQTSMYLCANPSGSSYNEQFFGPGTRLTVL.

The chain employs TRBV5-5 and TRBJ1-2; possible D gene TRBD1, 6 bases. V was clipped by 3 bases and J by 4 bases, with 19 bases between them. The CDR3 covers 16 residues. From germline, CDR1 is SGHKS and CDR2 YYEKEE (reference sequence). The CDR3 region is CASSSRQVSSSYGYTF. In nucleotides, the CDR3 is TGTGCCAGCAGCTCTCGACAGGTTTCCTCCTCCTATGGCTACACCTTC.

In DNA form, the CDR3 reads TGTGCCAGCAGAGCAGGACAGGGAATCCCACCCCAGCATTTT. This translates into CASRAGQGIPPQHF. V gene TRBV2 combines with J gene TRBJ1-5, with 8 nucleotides matching TRBD1. V lost 6 bases to trimming and J lost 10 bases; unmatched junction nucleotides: 11. This CDR3 is built from 14 residues. The germline gives CDR1 SNHLY, CDR2 FYNNEI.

The rearrangement uses TRBV10-1 and TRBJ1-5; D call uncertain. The CDR3 consists of 13 residues. Germline V gives CDR1 WNHNN, CDR2 SYGVQD (reference sequence). Trimming pared 3 bases from V and 3 bases from J, leaving 6 bases between. This CDR3 is CASSEGPNQPQHF. DNA of the CDR3: TGCGCCAGCAGTGAAGGGCCCAATCAGCCCCAGCATTTT.

The J gene is TRBJ2-7, the V gene TRBV7-8; 7 bases align to TRBD2. With 1 base clipped from V and 3 bases from J, the junction kept 6 bases outside the gene matches. Germline CDR1 and CDR2: SGHVS and FQNEAQ. The CDR3 contains 15 residues. The CDR3 DNA is TGTGCCAGCAGCTTAGAGAGGACTAGGGGCTACGAGCAGTACTTC. This encodes CASSLERTRGYEQYF.

A note on this clone: Compared with germline, one end of the junction differs, possibly owing to a read error. The rearrangement uses TRBV7-7 and TRBJ2-2; D gene unclear. CDR3 length: 18 amino acids. Germline CDR1 and CDR2: SSHAT and FNYEAQ (reference sequence). CDR3 bases: TGTGCTAGCAGCTTAAATCCATCGGGCAGTTCCACTACCGGGGAGCTGTTTTTT. It yields the protein CASSLNPSGSSTTGELFF.

CDR3 region: CASSEQSTDTQYF. The CDR3 DNA reads TGTGCCAGCAGTGAACAGAGCACAGATACGCAGTATTTT. This chain joins TRBV2 and TRBJ2-3; D remains ambiguous. The CDR3 totals 13 residues. Germline loops: CDR1 SNHLY, CDR2 FYNNEI. Trimming stripped 2 bases from V and 0 bases from J, with 3 bases between.

The chain couples TRBV10-1 to TRBJ2-1; 7 bases agree with TRBD2. V was pared by 2 bases and J by 6 bases, with 10 bases of the junction left unmatched. CDR1 is WNHNN and CDR2 is SYGVQD in the germline V gene (reference sequence). The length of the CDR3 is 16 residues. CDR3 DNA sequence: TGCGCCAGCAGTGAGGGCTTAGGGACTACGCTCAATGAGCAGTTCTTC. This encodes CASSEGLGTTLNEQFF.

Worth noting for this clone: Sequence at one end of the junction differs from germline and may be a read error. The chain carries TRBV7-7 and TRBJ2-2; weak D call: TRBD2 (5 bases). The CDR3 runs 16 residues. Per germline, CDR1 SSHAT and CDR2 FNYEAQ (reference sequence). In DNA form, the CDR3 reads TGTGCTAGCAGTCCCGGGAAGGGTCTGAACACCGGGGAGCTGTTTTTT. Protein: CASSPGKGLNTGELFF.

V usage is TRBV12-5 and J usage is TRBJ2-5, with 7 bases that match TRBD2. Germline trimming cut 5 bases from V and 2 bases from J; bases unmatched to any gene: 8. This CDR3 contains 15 residues. Germline V gives CDR1 LGHNT, CDR2 FRNRAP. The chain's CDR3 is CASGLSGNRQETQYF. For the CDR3, the DNA is TGTGCTAGTGGTCTCAGCGGGAATAGACAAGAGACCCAGTACTTC.

This clone has just one count. The chain employs TRBV4-1 and TRBJ1-1, with D perhaps TRBD1 (5 bases). This CDR3 spans 13 amino acids. Germline V gene lookup returns CDR1 MGHRA and CDR2 YSYEKL. With 6 bases removed from V and 4 bases from J, the gap between germline ends came to 12 bases. The CDR3, as DNA: TGCGCCAGCAGGGCCAGGGATAGCACTGAAGCTTTCTTT. As protein: CASRARDSTEAFF.

This chain links TRBV6-5 with TRBJ1-2; 8 bases agree with TRBD1. The J segment lost 4 bases and the V segment lost 4 bases, leaving 5 bases of the junction unmatched. This CDR3 spans 14 amino acids. Germline V CDR1 and CDR2: MNHEY, SVGAGI. CDR3 sequence: CASSSDRGVYGYTF. CDR3 bases: TGTGCCAGCAGTTCCGACAGGGGCGTCTATGGCTACACCTTC.

The chain employs TRBV29-1 and TRBJ2-1; tentatively, D is TRBD2 (6 bases). The V gene lost 7 bases and the J gene lost 8 bases, with 18 bases spanning the gap. This CDR3 region has 13 residues. Per the germline V gene, CDR1 is SQVTM and CDR2 is ANQGSEA. The CDR3 nucleotides are TGCAGCGCACTGTCGGGGACTGGCGATGAGCAGTTCTTC. It codes for CSALSGTGDEQFF.